This T cell receptor (beta chain) was recorded in a study of preoperative IRX-2 immunotherapy in early breast cancer. Turning to this clone: Its ends do not fully match the called genes, so a read error is possible.

Only in-frame clones appear in the TCRdb table, and some are missing; sequencing was by immunoSEQ multiplex PCR. Of fewer than 25,000 clones listed, roughly 90% were seen once; the top ten hold under 30%. Germline assignment: CDR1 SGHAT and CDR2 FQDESV (reference sequence). This CDR3 has 17 residues. Described treatment: preoperative locoregional IRX-2 cytokine immunotherapy. Preoperative locoregional IRX-2 cytokine immunotherapy was tested in the phase Ib source study. This material consisted of tumor tissue, taken after IRX-2 immunotherapy. This chain joins TRBV11-1 and TRBJ2-2; TRBD2 aligns across 7 bases. The source of this sequence is a human donor with breast cancer. CDR3 sequence (DNA): TGTGCCAGCAGCATAGCTTGGGGGGGGGACGGCACCGGGGAGCTGTTTTTT. This encodes CASSIAWGGDGTGELFF.